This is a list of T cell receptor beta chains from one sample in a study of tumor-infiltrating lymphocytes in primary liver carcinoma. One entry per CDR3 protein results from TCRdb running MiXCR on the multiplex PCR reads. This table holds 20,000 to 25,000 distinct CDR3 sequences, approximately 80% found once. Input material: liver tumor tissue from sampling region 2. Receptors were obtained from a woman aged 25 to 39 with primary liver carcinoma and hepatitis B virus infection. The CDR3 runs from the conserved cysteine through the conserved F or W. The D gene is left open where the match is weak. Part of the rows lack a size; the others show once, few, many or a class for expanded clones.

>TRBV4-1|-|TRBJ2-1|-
CAISQPSTYEQFF
TGCGCCATCAGCCAACCCTCTACGTATGAGCAGTTCTTC
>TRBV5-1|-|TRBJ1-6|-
CASSRQRGLYALHF
TGCGCCAGCAGCCGACAGAGGGGACTCTATGCCCTCCACTTC
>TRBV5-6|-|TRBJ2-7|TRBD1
CASSIRTGLLHYF
TGTGCCAGCAGCATACGGACAGGGCTATTGCACTACTTC
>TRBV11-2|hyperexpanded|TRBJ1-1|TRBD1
CASRYTGGRAEAFF
TGTGCCAGCAGATATACAGGGGGGAGGGCTGAAGCTTTCTTT
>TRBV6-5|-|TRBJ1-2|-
CAIRYNGHGSGYTF
TGTGCCATCAGATATAACGGACATGGCAGCGGCTACACCTTC
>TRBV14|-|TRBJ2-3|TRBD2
CASSQDMLAGEDTQYF
TGTGCCAGCAGCCAAGACATGCTAGCGGGAGAAGATACGCAGTACTTT
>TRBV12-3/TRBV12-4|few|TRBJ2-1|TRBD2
CAGSLPGTSGLEQLF
TGTGCCGGCAGCCTGCCCGGGACTAGCGGACTTGAGCAGCTCTTC
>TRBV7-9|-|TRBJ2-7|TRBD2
CDNSWGLVAPYEQYF
TGTGACAACAGCTGGGGACTAGTCGCACCTTACGAGCAGTACTTC
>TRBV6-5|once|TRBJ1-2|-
CASRGAVGDPNYGYTF
TGTGCCAGCAGGGGGGCGGTCGGAGATCCTAATTATGGGTACACCTTC
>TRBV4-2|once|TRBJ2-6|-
CASSQDRIIGANVMTF
TGTGCCAGCAGCCAAGATAGAATCATTGGGGCCAACGTCATGACTTTC
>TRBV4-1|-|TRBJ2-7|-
CVSSLTEVNSYEQYF
TGCGTCAGCAGCCTAACAGAGGTTAACTCCTACGAGCAGTACTTT
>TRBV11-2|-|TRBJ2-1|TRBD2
CASSLLAGEGDQFF
TGTGCCAGTAGCCTCTTAGCGGGAGAGGGTGACCAGTTCTTC
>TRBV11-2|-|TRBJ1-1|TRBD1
CASSARDRGRKRGSNIEALF
TGTGCCAGCAGCGCTCGGGACAGGGGGCGCAAGAGGGGGAGTAACATTGAAGCTCTCTTT
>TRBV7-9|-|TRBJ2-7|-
CTSSSGCLSYEQYF
TGTACCAGTAGCTCGGGATGCCTCTCCTACGAGCAGTACTTC
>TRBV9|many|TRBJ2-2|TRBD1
CASSPGGAGELFF
TGTGCCAGCAGCCCAGGGGGAGCCGGGGAGCTGTTTTTT
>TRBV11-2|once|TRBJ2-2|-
CASSPDPRLNPRELFF
TGTGCCAGCAGCCCCGATCCCCGATTGAACCCCAGGGAGCTGTTTTTT
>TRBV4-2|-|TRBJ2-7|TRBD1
CASSHERLGQGGPREQYF
TGTGCCAGCAGCCATGAACGCCTAGGACAGGGGGGACCGCGCGAGCAATACTTC
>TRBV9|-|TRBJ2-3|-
CASTQSSWYTDTQYF
TGTGCCAGCACCCAATCTAGCTGGTACACAGATACGCAGTATTTT